This TCR beta chain was identified in a study of Ad26.COV2.S vaccination and SARS-CoV-2 variants. Study-wide context: Donor joined the COV1001 Ad26.COV2.S trial arm. Participants got Ad26.COV2.S intramuscularly, once or twice 56 days apart.

The treatment is: roughly 20 received Ad26.COV2.S at low or high dose, single or two shots; roughly five received placebo; per-sample allocation not given. Day 63 following the first vaccine or placebo injection was when the samples were taken. Note on this clone: Its matching antigen is unknown.

There are 15 residues in the CDR3. The germline CDR1 and CDR2 sequences are MNHEY and SMNVEV (reference sequence). Unmatched junction bases numbered 8, after V lost 5 bases and J lost 8 bases. The study's findings and limits: Recipients given vaccine exceeded placebo recipients in spike-specific TCR breadth. The breadth of spike-specific CD8+ and CD4+ T cell responses after vaccination was reportedly substantial.

Libraries were prepared by immunoSEQ multiplex PCR; TCRdb keeps only in-frame clonotypes and omits some of them. This table holds roughly 320,000 clones, 87% found once. The V and J genes are TRBV27 and TRBJ2-1; TRBD2 aligns across 11 bases. The specimen comprised peripheral blood, sampled in a trial of Ad26.COV2.S vaccine versus placebo. The TCR was taken from a person between 18 and 65 years old who received the Ad26.COV2.S COVID-19 vaccine or a placebo. The CDR3, as DNA: TGTGCCAGCAGTCCAATAGCGGGGGGGCGCGATGAGCAGTTCTTC. Its protein product is CASSPIAGGRDEQFF.